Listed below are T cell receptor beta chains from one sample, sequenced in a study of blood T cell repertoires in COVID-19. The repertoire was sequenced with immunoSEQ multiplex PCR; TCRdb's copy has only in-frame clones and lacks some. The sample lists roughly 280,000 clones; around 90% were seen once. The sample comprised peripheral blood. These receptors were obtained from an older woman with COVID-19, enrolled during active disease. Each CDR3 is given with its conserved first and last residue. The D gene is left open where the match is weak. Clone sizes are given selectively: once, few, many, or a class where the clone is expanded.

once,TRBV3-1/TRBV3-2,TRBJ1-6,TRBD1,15,CASSQADRNNSPLHF,TGTGCCAGCAGCCAAGCGGACAGGAATAATTCACCCCTCCACTTT
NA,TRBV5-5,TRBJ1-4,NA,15,CASSLASGDGEKLFF,TGTGCCAGCAGCTTGGCCAGCGGAGATGGTGAAAAACTGTTTTTT
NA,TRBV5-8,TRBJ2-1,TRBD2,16,CASMYRTSSYYNEQFF,TGTGCCAGCATGTATCGGACTAGCAGTTACTACAATGAGCAGTTCTTC
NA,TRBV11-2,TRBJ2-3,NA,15,CASSLSGSSTDTQYF,TGTGCCAGCAGCCTAAGCGGATCTAGCACAGATACGCAGTATTTT
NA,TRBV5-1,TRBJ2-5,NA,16,CASSLGAAGAQETQYF,TGCGCCAGCAGCTTGGGGGCAGCGGGCGCCCAAGAGACCCAGTACTTC
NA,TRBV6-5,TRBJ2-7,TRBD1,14,CASSHPGTAGEQYF,TGTGCCAGCAGTCATCCCGGGACAGCCGGGGAGCAGTACTTC
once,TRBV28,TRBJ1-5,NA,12,CASSTPNQPQHF,TGTGCCAGCAGTACTCCAAATCAGCCCCAGCATTTT
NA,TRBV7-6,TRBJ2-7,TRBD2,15,CASSLGSSGRGEQYF,TGTGCCAGCAGCTTAGGCTCTAGCGGGAGGGGGGAGCAGTACTTC
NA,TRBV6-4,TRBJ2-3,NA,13,CATSRDIRDTQYF,TGTGCCACCAGTCGGGACATTCGAGATACGCAGTATTTT
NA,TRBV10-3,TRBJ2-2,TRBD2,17,CAISGLGGRAGTGELFF,TGTGCCATCAGTGGACTGGGGGGGAGGGCCGGAACCGGGGAGCTGTTTTTT
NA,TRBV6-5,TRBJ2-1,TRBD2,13,CASSQPGTSKQFF,TGTGCCAGCAGTCAACCCGGGACTAGCAAGCAGTTCTTC
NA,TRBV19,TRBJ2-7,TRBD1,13,CASSLTGSYEQYF,TGTGCCAGTAGTCTGACAGGGTCCTACGAGCAGTACTTC
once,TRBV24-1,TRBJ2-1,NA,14,CATSDWRVLNEQFF,TGTGCCACCAGTGATTGGCGGGTCTTAAATGAGCAGTTCTTC